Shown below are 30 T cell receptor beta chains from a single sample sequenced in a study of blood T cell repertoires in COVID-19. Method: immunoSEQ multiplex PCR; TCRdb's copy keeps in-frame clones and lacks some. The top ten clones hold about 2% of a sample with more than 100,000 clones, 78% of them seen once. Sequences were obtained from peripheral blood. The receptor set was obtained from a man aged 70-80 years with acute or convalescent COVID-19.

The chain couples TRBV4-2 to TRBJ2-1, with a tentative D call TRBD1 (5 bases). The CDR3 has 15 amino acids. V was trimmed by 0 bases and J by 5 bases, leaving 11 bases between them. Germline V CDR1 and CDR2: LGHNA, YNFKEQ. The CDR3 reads CASSQDWQGDNEQFF. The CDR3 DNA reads TGTGCCAGCAGCCAAGATTGGCAGGGTGACAATGAGCAGTTCTTC.

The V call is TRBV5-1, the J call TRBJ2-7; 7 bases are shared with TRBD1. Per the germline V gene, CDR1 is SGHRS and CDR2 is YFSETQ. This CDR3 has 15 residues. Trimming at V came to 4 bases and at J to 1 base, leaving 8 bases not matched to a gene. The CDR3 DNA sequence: TGCGCCAGCAGCGGCGGACAGGCCTTATCCTACGAGCAGTACTTC. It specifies CASSGGQALSYEQYF.

The CDR3 is CSLGTDYGYTF. In DNA, the CDR3 is TGCAGCCTAGGGACAGACTATGGCTACACCTTC. The chain couples TRBV29-1 to TRBJ1-2; 7 bases are a match to TRBD1. Per germline, CDR1 SQVTM and CDR2 ANQGSEA. The CDR3 is made up of 11 amino acids. The V segment lost 8 bases and the J segment 3 bases; nucleotides outside the gene matches: 3. Combining the CDR3 with reference TRBV29-1 and TRBJ1-2 gives the whole variable domain SAVISQKPSRDICQRGTSLTIQCQVDSQVTMMFWYRQQPGQSLTLIATANQGSEATYESGFVIDKFPISRPNLTFSTLTVSNMSPEDSSIYLCSLGTDYGYTFGSGTRLTVV.

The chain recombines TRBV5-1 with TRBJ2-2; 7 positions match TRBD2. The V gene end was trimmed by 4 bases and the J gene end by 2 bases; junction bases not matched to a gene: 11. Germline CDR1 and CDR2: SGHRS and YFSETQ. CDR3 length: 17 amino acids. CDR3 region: CASSPQAGLGNTGELFF. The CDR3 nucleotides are TGCGCCAGCAGCCCCCAAGCGGGGCTGGGAAACACCGGGGAGCTGTTTTTT.

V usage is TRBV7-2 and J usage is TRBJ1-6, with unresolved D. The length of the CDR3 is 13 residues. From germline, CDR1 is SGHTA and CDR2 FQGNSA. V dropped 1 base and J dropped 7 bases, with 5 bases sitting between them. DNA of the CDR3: TGTGCCAGCAGCTTAGGCGGCAATTCACCCCTCCACTTT. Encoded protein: CASSLGGNSPLHF. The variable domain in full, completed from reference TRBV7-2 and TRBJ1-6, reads GAGVSQSPSNKVTEKGKDVELRCDPISGHTALYWYRQSLGQGLEFLIYFQGNSAPDKSGLPSDRFSAERTGGSVSTLTIQRTQQEDSAVYLCASSLGGNSPLHFGNGTRLTVT.

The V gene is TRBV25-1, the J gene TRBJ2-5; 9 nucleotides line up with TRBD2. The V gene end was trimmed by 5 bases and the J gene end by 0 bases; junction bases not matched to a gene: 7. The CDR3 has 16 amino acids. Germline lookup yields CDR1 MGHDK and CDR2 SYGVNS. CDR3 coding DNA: TGTGCCAGCAGTCGTGGCGGGGGGGGCAACCAAGAGACCCAGTACTTC. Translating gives CASSRGGGGNQETQYF.

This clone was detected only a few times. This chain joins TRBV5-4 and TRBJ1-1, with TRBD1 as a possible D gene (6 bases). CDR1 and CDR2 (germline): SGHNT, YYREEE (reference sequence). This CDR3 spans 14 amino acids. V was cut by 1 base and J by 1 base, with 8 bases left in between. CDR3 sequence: CASSLQGTNTEAFF. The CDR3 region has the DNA TGTGCCAGCAGCTTGCAGGGGACGAACACTGAAGCTTTCTTT. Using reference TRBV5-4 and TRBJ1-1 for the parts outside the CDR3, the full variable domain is ETGVTQSPTHLIKTRGQQVTLRCSSQSGHNTVSWYQQALGQGPQFIFQYYREEENGRGNFPPRFSGLQFPNYSSELNVNALELDDSALYLCASSLQGTNTEAFFGQGTRLTVV.

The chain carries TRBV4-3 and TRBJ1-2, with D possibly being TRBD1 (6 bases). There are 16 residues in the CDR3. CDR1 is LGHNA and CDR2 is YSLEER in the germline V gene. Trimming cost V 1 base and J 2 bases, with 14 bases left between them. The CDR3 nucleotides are TGCGCCAGCAGCCAAGCAACTACCGGGACAAACTATGGCTACACCTTC. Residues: CASSQATTGTNYGYTF.

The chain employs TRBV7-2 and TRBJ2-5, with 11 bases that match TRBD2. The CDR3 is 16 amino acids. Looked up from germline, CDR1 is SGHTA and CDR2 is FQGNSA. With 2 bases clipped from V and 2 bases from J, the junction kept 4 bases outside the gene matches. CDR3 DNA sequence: TGTGCCAGCAGCTTAAGTCTAGCGGGGGGACAAGAGACCCAGTACTTC. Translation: CASSLSLAGGQETQYF.

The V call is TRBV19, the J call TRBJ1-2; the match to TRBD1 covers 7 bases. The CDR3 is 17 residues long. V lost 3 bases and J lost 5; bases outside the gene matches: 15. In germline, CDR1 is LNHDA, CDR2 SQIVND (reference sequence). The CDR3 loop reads CASSIANAQGIIYGYTF. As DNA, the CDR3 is TGTGCCAGTAGTATCGCTAACGCACAGGGGATTATATATGGCTACACCTTC.

The CDR3 DNA reads TGCGCCAGCAGCCAGCCAGGGTTGTCAGACTATGGCTACACCTTC. Encoded protein: CASSQPGLSDYGYTF. The gene calls are TRBV4-3 and TRBJ1-2, with D perhaps TRBD1 (5 bases). The CDR3 is 15 residues long. The ends were cut back, 3 bases at V and 3 bases at J, with 14 bases in the middle. The germline CDR1 and CDR2 sequences are LGHNA and YSLEER.

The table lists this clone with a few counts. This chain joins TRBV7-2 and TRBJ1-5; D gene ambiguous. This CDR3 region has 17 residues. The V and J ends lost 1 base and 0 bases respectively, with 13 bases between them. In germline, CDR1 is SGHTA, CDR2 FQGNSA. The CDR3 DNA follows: TGTGCCAGCAGCTTAGGGTCCGGGGTGGGTAGCAATCAGCCCCAGCATTTT. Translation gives CASSLGSGVGSNQPQHF.

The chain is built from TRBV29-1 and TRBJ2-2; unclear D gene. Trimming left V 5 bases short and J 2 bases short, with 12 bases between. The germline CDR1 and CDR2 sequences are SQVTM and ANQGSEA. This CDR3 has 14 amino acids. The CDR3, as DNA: TGCAGCGTTACCCACTCACTTAACACCGGGGAGCTGTTTTTT. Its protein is CSVTHSLNTGELFF.

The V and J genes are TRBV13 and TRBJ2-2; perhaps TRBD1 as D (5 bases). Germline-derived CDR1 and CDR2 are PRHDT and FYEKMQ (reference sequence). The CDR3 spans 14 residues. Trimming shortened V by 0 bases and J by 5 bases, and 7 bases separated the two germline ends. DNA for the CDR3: TGTGCCAGCAGCTTAGGAGGGGCAACCGGGGAGCTGTTTTTT. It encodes CASSLGGATGELFF.

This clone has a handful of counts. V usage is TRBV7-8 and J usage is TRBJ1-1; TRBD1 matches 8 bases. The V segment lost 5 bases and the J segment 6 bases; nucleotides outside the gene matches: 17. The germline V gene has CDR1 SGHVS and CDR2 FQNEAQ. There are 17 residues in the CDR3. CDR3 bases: TGTGCCAGCAGCCTAACCGGGCAGGGGGCAGTCGGGGCTGAAGCTTTCTTT. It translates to CASSLTGQGAVGAEAFF.

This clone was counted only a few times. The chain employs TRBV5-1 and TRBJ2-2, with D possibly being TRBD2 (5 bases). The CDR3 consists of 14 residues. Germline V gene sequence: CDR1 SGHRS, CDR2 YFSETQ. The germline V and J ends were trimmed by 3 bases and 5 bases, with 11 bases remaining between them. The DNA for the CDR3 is TGCGCCAGCAGCTCGGCGAGCGGTACCGGGGAGCTGTTTTTT. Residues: CASSSASGTGELFF. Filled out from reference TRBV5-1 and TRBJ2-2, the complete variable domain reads KAGVTQTPRYLIKTRGQQVTLSCSPISGHRSVSWYQQTPGQGLQFLFEYFSETQRNKGNFPGRFSGRQFSNSRSEMNVSTLELGDSALYLCASSSASGTGELFFGEGSRLTVL.

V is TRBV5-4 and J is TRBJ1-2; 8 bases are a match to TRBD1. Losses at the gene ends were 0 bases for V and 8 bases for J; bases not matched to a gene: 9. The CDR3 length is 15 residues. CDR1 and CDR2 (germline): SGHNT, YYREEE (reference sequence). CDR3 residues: CASSLAVGQGVGYTF. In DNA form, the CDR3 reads TGTGCCAGCAGCTTGGCCGTCGGACAGGGTGTGGGCTACACCTTC.

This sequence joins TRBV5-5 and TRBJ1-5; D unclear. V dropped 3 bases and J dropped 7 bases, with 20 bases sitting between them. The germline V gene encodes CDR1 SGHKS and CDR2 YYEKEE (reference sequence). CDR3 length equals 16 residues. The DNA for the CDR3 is TGTGCCAGCAGCTGGGAGGCGGCTCAGGTAGGACAGCCCCAGCATTTT. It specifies CASSWEAAQVGQPQHF.

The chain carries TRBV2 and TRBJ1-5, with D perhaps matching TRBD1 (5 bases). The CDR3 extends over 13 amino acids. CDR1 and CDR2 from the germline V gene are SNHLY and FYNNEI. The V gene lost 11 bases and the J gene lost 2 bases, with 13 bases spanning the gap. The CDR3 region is CAGNGGGNQPQHF. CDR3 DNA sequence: TGTGCCGGGAATGGAGGGGGCAATCAGCCCCAGCATTTT.

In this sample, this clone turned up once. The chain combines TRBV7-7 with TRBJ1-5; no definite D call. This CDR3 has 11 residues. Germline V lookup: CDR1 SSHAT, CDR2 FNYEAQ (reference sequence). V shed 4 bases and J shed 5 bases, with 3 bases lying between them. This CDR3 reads CASSSYQPQHF. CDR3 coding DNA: TGTGCCAGCAGCTCTTATCAGCCCCAGCATTTT.

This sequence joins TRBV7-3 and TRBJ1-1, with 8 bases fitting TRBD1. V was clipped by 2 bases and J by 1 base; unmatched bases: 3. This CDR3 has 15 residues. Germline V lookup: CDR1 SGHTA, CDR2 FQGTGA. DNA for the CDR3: TGTGCCAGCAGCTTACTCGGACAGGGGAACACTGAAGCTTTCTTT. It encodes CASSLLGQGNTEAFF.

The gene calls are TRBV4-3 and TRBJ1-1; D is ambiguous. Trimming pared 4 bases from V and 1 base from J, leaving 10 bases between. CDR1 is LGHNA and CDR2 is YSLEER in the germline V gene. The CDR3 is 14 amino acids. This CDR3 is CASSPSTRNTEAFF. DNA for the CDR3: TGCGCCAGCAGCCCTTCCACGAGGAACACTGAAGCTTTCTTT.

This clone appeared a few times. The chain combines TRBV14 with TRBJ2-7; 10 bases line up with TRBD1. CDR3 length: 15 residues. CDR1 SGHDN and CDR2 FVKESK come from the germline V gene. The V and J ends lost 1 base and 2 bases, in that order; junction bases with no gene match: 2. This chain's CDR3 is CASSQGTGGAYEQYF. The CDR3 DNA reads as TGTGCCAGCAGCCAAGGGACAGGGGGGGCCTACGAGCAGTACTTC.

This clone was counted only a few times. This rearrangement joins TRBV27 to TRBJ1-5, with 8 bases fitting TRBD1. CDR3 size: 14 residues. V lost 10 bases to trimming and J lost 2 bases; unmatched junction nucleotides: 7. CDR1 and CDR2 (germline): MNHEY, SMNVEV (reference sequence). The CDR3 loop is CATKGQVGNQPQHF. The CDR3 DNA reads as TGTGCCACCAAGGGACAGGTCGGCAATCAGCCCCAGCATTTT.

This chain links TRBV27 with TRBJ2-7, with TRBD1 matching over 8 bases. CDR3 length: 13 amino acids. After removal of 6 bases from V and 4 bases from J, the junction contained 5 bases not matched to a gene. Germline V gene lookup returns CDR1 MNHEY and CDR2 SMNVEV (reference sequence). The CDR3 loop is CASSWDRRYEQYF. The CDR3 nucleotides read TGTGCCAGCAGCTGGGACAGGAGATACGAGCAGTACTTC.

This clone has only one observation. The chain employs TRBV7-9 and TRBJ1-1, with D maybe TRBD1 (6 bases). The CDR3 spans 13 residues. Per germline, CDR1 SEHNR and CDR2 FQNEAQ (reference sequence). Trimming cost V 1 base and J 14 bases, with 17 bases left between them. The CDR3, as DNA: TGTGCCAGCAGCTTAGAGGCAGGGGCCACGTCGTTCTTT. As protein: CASSLEAGATSFF.

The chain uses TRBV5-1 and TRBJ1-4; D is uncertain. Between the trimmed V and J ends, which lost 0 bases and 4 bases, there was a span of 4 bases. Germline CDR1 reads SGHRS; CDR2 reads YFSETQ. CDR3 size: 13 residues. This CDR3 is CASSLDSNEKLFF. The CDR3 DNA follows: TGCGCCAGCAGCTTGGACAGTAATGAAAAACTGTTTTTT.

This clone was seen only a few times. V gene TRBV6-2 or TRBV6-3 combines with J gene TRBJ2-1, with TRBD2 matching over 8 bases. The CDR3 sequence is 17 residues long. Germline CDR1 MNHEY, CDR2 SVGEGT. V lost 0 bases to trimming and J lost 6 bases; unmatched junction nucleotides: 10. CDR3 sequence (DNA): TGTGCCAGCAGTTACTCGTTCCGCGGGGGGCTCGGCAATGAGCAGTTCTTC. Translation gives CASSYSFRGGLGNEQFF.

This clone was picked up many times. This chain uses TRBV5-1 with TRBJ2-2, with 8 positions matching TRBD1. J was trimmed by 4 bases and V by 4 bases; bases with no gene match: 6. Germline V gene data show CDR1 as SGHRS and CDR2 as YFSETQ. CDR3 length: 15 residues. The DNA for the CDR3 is TGCGCCAGCAGCCGACAGGGGTACGGCACCGGGGAGCTGTTTTTT. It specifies CASSRQGYGTGELFF.

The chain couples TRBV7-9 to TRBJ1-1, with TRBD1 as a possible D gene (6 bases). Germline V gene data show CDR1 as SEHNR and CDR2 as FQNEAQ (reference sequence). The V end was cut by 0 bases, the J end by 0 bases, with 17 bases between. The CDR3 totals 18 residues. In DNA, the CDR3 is TGTGCCAGCAGCTTAGCGCCCGGGACAACGAACATGAACACTGAAGCTTTCTTT. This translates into CASSLAPGTTNMNTEAFF.